The TCR beta chain under discussion was sequenced for a study of cytomegalovirus exposure and HLA in healthy donors (dated by TCRdb to about 2017). In the study overall: According to an earlier analysis of 587 of the donors, 200 million or so T cells yielded 120 million or so unique TCR beta sequences and about 300 Gb of sequence data. Approximately 300 gigabases of sequencing data and around 85 million unique TCR sequences made up an early release that covered over 550 HLA-typed donors. Of the 300 to 500 genotyped donors, less than 90% were placed in the genetic ancestry cluster associated with self-reported Caucasian donors. The study was designed to test whether signatures of past pathogen exposure could be identified by cataloging public T cell receptors. The T cell repertoires of 666 subjects were profiled by immunosequencing and related to cytomegalovirus serostatus. Along with the approximately 650-subject first cohort, a separate validation cohort of over a hundred different subjects was used. The study combined high-throughput TCR immunosequencing, statistical association of individual TCRs with disease status, and machine learning to predict cytomegalovirus infection status. A later analysis re-analyzed previously published TCR beta repertoires from 666 donors and added high-resolution HLA genotyping to study TCR occurrence patterns. Rather than drawing on any new phenotypic data, the later analysis identified candidate immune exposures from TCR beta sequences and the way those sequences occurred across donors. To decide whether each TCR beta V gene segment behaved as functional or pseudogenic, an earlier analysis of over 500 of the donors relied on high-throughput TCR beta sequencing. Donor age, sex, ethnicity and CMV serostatus were compiled together with the repertoire data. In a later genetic analysis, genome-wide SNP genotypes for about 60% of the 666 donors were used, and that subset was treated as a discovery cohort. All discovery cohort repertoires had been generated using a single sequencing platform. HLA typing covered class I and class II loci at four-digit resolution. The number of typed donors differed by locus: about 629-630 for A, B, C, DRB1 and DQB1; about 520 for DQA1; some 590 for DPA1; and some 470 for DPB1. Several DR-DQ haplotypes were handled as single units for association and clustering because linkage in the cohort was strong. On average, roughly 250,000 unique TCR beta nucleotide sequences were sequenced per donor among a few hundred genotyped donors of the cohort, with around 19% of those sequences being non-productive.

In total, over 600 healthy bone marrow donors made up the cohort. Cohort members were all nominally healthy when sampled, although unrecorded immune exposures were likely present. The donor tested CMV seronegative and was one of the 352 seronegative cohort members. Each donor provided a peripheral blood sample, and peripheral blood mononuclear cells were used for TCR beta sequencing. Genomic DNA was extracted from the blood cell samples with the Qiagen DNeasy Blood Extraction Kit. Overall results and qualifications from the work: The classifier was reported to diagnose cytomegalovirus status with high specificity and sensitivity in both the original cohort and the validation cohort. Because counts were too low, seventeen rarely observed V segments, including chromosome 9 orphons, were excluded from the earlier analysis of roughly 580 of the donors. Compared with the 666-donor mean, donors in an Asian-associated ancestry cluster had fewer N-insertions in productive TCRs, according to a later genetic analysis. In a later analysis, most CMV-associated TCR beta chains were found to appear HLA-restricted, with HLA associations seemingly driven largely by CMV exposure. Immune exposure information for the cohort was limited to CMV serostatus. According to a later analysis, parvovirus B19, influenza, CMV and Epstein-Barr virus appeared linked to several top co-occurrence clusters. A later analysis found that TCR association rates varied across HLA loci, with DRB1 alleles showing the most associated TCRs and HLA-C alleles the fewest. A further reported finding was that TCR beta sequences accurately predicted the HLA-A and HLA-B alleles for most subjects in the first cohort. Assigning TCR associations to individual alleles was difficult when HLA alleles, especially DR and DQ, strongly co-occurred. Broadly in line with IMGT annotations, most TCR beta V segments showed up in productive rearrangements about 87% or about 30% of the time in an earlier analysis of under 700 of the donors. Some IMGT-functional V segments, including TRBV6-2 and TRBV6-3, could not be told apart with the 87-base-pair reads, so those segments were excluded. In a later analysis, around 15,000 TCR beta sequences were associated with specific HLA alleles at a false discovery rate of 0.05. A cluster of highly shared sequence variants was judged likely to represent a technical artifact of the sequencing pipeline. Linkage disequilibrium might explain the correlated functional status among segregating V segments, but an unknown experimental factor could not be ruled out. Roughly uniform sequencing depth across donors was assumed in presence/absence analyses, although this assumption may not hold. The cohort was sequenced for TCR beta chains only, and without alpha or paired-chain data the features that could be detected were limited. In vitro tests confirmed that a few of the cytomegalovirus-associated TCR beta chains recognize cytomegalovirus antigens. Most TCR sequences were observed very rarely across donors, whereas some public TCRs were present in many individuals. Because HLA typing was missing for some donors at each locus, association tests included only the typed subset. A later genetic analysis associated a missense DCLRE1C variant with V-gene and J-gene trimming of TCR beta chains, and an independent cohort replicated the association. Compared with equally common non-associated chains, HLA-associated TCR beta chains in a later analysis were more clonally expanded and had lower generation probabilities. According to the authors, the approach could potentially be generalized to other disease states and immunological phenotypes. A total of 150 to 200 TCR beta chains were listed by the study as associated with cytomegalovirus.

Trimmed from V: 6 bases; trimmed from J: 4 bases; junction bases lacking a gene match: 5. According to the germline V gene, CDR1 reads MDHEN and CDR2 reads SYDVKM. Including the terminal cysteine and phenylalanine, the CDR3 comprises 14 residues. Only CDR3 DNA is held: 42 bases, read in frame from base 1. Library preparation employed the immunoSEQ multiplex PCR assay. For the multiplex PCR, a mixture combining 60 forward primers for TCR Vbeta segments and 13 reverse primers for TCR Jbeta segments was used. Amplification of the CDR3 region of rearranged TCR beta genes was performed with a multiplex PCR assay on genomic DNA. Amplified TCR beta libraries were sequenced as 87-base-pair reads on the Illumina HiSeq System. In the original analysis: A later analysis tallied around 87 million unique TCR beta chains across the roughly 610 repertoires, and about 10 million of those chains were shared by two or more donors. Raw reads were error-corrected and collapsed into unique sequences by a nearest-neighbor algorithm in which closely related sequences were merged to remove PCR and sequencing errors. CDR3 sequences were aligned to IMGT reference sequences to assign V, D and J gene segments. Each retained sequence needed at least a six-nucleotide match to both a V gene segment and a J gene segment. Rearrangements were classified as productive when the CDR3 lacked stop codons and remained in frame with V and J, and all other rearrangements were classified as non-productive. CDR3 was defined according to IMGT convention as the region running from the second conserved V-encoded cysteine to the conserved J-encoded phenylalanine. In an earlier analysis of around 600 of the donors, sequences lacking an unambiguous match to a single V gene segment were excluded. An earlier analysis of approximately 590 of the donors classified V segments as functional when productive rearrangements were above 56.7% and as segregating when the standard deviation between donors was above 5%. A statistical classification framework was built to diagnose cytomegalovirus status from the catalog of TCR beta chain sequences. V and J gene assignment, in a later analysis, came from comparing TCR nucleotide sequences with IMGT/GENE-DB human TR gene sequences. A later analysis assigned CDR3 sequences and most-parsimonious VDJ recombination scenarios with the TCRdist pipeline. In a later analysis, each TCR beta chain was defined by its CDR3 amino acid sequence together with its V-gene family, and reads lacking a unique V-gene family were excluded. As a way to deal with suspected cross-contamination and a sequencing artifact, a later analysis dropped under 600 nucleotide sequences that were highly shared and had low generation probability. In a later analysis, a clonal expansion index for each public chain was calculated from normalized within-repertoire ranks of inferred template counts. A later analysis computed generation probabilities with a VDJ recombination model fitted to out-of-frame rearrangements, and checked the results against IGoR. Hypergeometric tests were used in a later analysis to score TCR-TCR, TCR-HLA and TCR-CMV co-occurrence, with a repertoire-size bias correction applied to the TCR pairs. In a later analysis, false discovery rates were estimated by permuting HLA or CMV assignments 20 times. In a later analysis, co-occurring TCRs were grouped using DBSCAN, with TCRdist sequence similarity added in when clustering inside HLA-allele-positive subsets. Repertoires with fewer than 30,000 or more than 120,000 public chains were left out of co-occurrence clustering, as were five repertoires with anomalous nucleotide sharing. Held by TCRdb, this immuneACCESS table contains in-frame sequences only and omits some clones. Under half of the omission traces to an unresolved V gene where checked; the cause of the rest is unknown. That table is the source of V, J and clone size, and D and trimming were worked out from the DNA. A total of about 86,000 clones appear in this sample, 60% to 80% of them only once. The ten most abundant clones make up 5.5% to 7.5% of the sample.

Turning to this clone: The clone's antigen remains unknown. Per-base qualities were not stored, and no clone one base away is much larger. This sample includes further DNA sequences coding for the same CDR3.

The TCR sequence derives from a female donor in good health and CMV-seronegative. Sequenced: PBMCs. This chain is built from TRBV28 and TRBJ2-7; 11 of the junction bases match TRBD1. The CDR3 is CASSPGTGGYEQYF. At the DNA level, the sequence is TGTGCCAGCAGCCCCGGGACAGGGGGTTACGAGCAGTACTTC.